These 17 T cell receptor beta chains came from one sample sequenced in a study of T cell repertoires in aging, cancer and after chemotherapy. TCR beta rearrangements were amplified from peripheral blood genomic DNA. TRB rearrangements spanning V, D and J were amplified using mixed TRB-A/B primers. TCRdb reprocessed the multiplex PCR reads with MiXCR, giving one entry per CDR3 protein. The data show about 2,000 distinct CDR3 sequences, about a fifth seen once. The source material was blood. These receptors originate from a human donor with a solid tumor.

By sample share, this clonotype is medium-sized (0.01 to 0.1%). The chain recombines TRBV12-3 or TRBV12-4 with TRBJ1-5; 7 bases are shared with TRBD1. V was clipped by 6 bases and J by 3 bases; unmatched bases: 2. The CDR3 is made up of 13 amino acids. The CDR3 coding sequence is TGTGCCAGCAGGACAGGGTCCAATCAGCCCCAGCATTTT. Translating it yields CASRTGSNQPQHF.

This clonotype was seen a few times. This chain connects TRBV28 to TRBJ2-7; tentative D call: TRBD2 (6 bases). CDR1 and CDR2 (germline): MDHEN, SYDVKM. V lost 7 bases, J lost 10 bases, and 26 bases lay in between. The CDR3 runs 15 residues. CDR3 amino acids: CASTPVWGGDRRQYF. CDR3 DNA sequence: TGTGCCAGCACCCCCGTTTGGGGCGGGGACCGCCGACAGTACTTC.

This chain links TRBV10-1 with TRBJ2-7; D not resolved. Looked up from germline, CDR1 is WNHNN and CDR2 is SYGVQD (reference sequence). The CDR3 is 13 amino acids. Trimming removed 6 bases at V and 4 bases at J, with 13 bases between. CDR3 in amino acids: CASSVRPGYEQYF. CDR3 in DNA: TGCGCCAGCAGCGTACGCCCGGGTTACGAGCAGTACTTC.

By sample share, this clonotype is medium-sized (0.01 to 0.1%). V usage is TRBV20-1 and J usage is TRBJ2-7, with 8 bases aligning to TRBD1. The CDR3 extends over 12 amino acids. Germline values: CDR1 DFQATT, CDR2 SNEGSKA (reference sequence). After removal of 6 bases from V and 5 bases from J, the junction contained 6 bases not matched to a gene. The DNA of the CDR3 is TGCAGTGCCACGACAGGGGTCAACGAGCAGTACTTC. It codes for CSATTGVNEQYF.

The chain has TRBV11-2 and TRBJ2-5; TRBD1 aligns across 7 bases. Germline assignment: CDR1 SGHAT and CDR2 FQNNGV. This CDR3 spans 15 amino acids. V lost 8 bases and J lost 0; bases outside the gene matches: 9. CDR3 in DNA: TGTGCCAGCGGTCGGGACAGCTGGTACCAAGAGACCCAGTACTTC. Residues: CASGRDSWYQETQYF.

The sample holds a few counts of this clonotype. V gene TRBV28 combines with J gene TRBJ1-2; the D gene is possibly TRBD1 (5 bases). CDR3 length: 14 residues. V was cut by 6 bases and J by 7 bases, with 18 bases left in between. CDR1 is MDHEN and CDR2 is SYDVKM in the germline V gene. The CDR3 DNA reads as TGTGCCAGCAGCTGGGCAAACATGGGGGGTGGCTACACCTTC. As protein: CASSWANMGGGYTF.

This clonotype is labeled as medium-sized (0.01 to 0.1%). This chain connects TRBV29-1 to TRBJ2-3, with 8 bases matching TRBD2. Germline trimming cut 6 bases from V and 4 bases from J; bases unmatched to any gene: 6. Germline assignment: CDR1 SQVTM and CDR2 ANQGSEA. The CDR3 loop spans 13 amino acids. The CDR3 sequence: CSVQTSVADTQYF. The CDR3 region has the DNA TGCAGCGTCCAGACTAGCGTCGCAGATACGCAGTATTTT.

This clonotype has a handful of counts. The V gene is TRBV7-9, the J gene TRBJ2-7; TRBD2 matches 7 bases. Germline V gene lookup returns CDR1 SEHNR and CDR2 FQNEAQ (reference sequence). V was pared by 5 bases and J by 5 bases, with 6 bases of the junction left unmatched. The CDR3 contains 13 residues. The CDR3 sequence: CASSRGGANEQYF. In DNA, the CDR3 is TGTGCCAGCAGCCGGGGAGGGGCCAACGAGCAGTACTTC.

Only one count was recorded for this clonotype. A much larger clone lies one base from this, so it may be a read error. The V gene is TRBV20-1, the J gene TRBJ1-2; 7 bases align to TRBD1. Trimming at V came to 3 bases and at J to 0 bases, leaving 1 base not matched to a gene. The CDR3 runs 13 residues. Germline-derived CDR1 and CDR2 are DFQATT and SNEGSKA (reference sequence). The DNA for the CDR3 is TGCAGTGCTAGGGACAGGACTAACTATGGCTACACCTTC. This gives the protein CSARDRTNYGYTF.

In its sample, this clonotype is large. The chain has TRBV29-1 and TRBJ1-2, with D hard to call. V was pared by 4 bases and J by 2 bases, with 14 bases between. The CDR3 covers 14 residues. Germline-derived CDR1 and CDR2 are SQVTM and ANQGSEA. The CDR3 sequence is CSVVSGSENYGYTF. The CDR3 nucleotides read TGCAGCGTTGTCTCCGGGTCAGAAAACTATGGCTACACCTTC.

Sample share makes this clonotype medium-sized (0.01 to 0.1%). The chain recombines TRBV20-1 with TRBJ1-5, with a tentative D call TRBD1 (5 bases). Per the germline V gene, CDR1 is DFQATT and CDR2 is SNEGSKA (reference sequence). V gave up 3 bases and J gave up 4 bases, with 13 bases separating them. This CDR3 has 14 amino acids. The DNA of the CDR3 is TGCAGTGCTAGTGATGGCAGGGCTAATCAGCCCCAGCATTTT. Protein product: CSASDGRANQPQHF.

By share, this clonotype counts as medium-sized. The V call is TRBV7-2, the J call TRBJ1-1; D is possibly TRBD1 (5 bases). CDR1 is SGHTA, CDR2 FQGNSA, per germline. The CDR3 sequence is 14 residues long. V was clipped by 5 bases and J by 1 base, with 11 bases between them. The CDR3 coding sequence is TGTGCCAGCAGCCGAGCAGGGTGGAACACTGAAGCTTTCTTT. Amino acid sequence: CASSRAGWNTEAFF.

By sample fraction, this clonotype is medium-sized (0.01 to 0.1%). V and J are TRBV20-1 and TRBJ2-7, with 11 bases that match TRBD2. The CDR3 totals 14 residues. From germline, CDR1 is DFQATT and CDR2 SNEGSKA (reference sequence). V dropped 5 bases and J dropped 2; count of bases not matched to a gene: 5. CDR3 nucleotide sequence: TGCAGTGCTCTGACTAGCGGGGACGCCTACGAGCAGTACTTC. Protein product: CSALTSGDAYEQYF.

This clonotype is categorized as medium-sized (0.01 to 0.1%). The chain carries TRBV30 and TRBJ1-6, with D possibly being TRBD1 (5 bases). In germline, CDR1 is GTSNPN, CDR2 SVGIG (reference sequence). The CDR3 loop spans 12 amino acids. With 5 bases removed from V and 3 bases from J, the gap between germline ends came to 5 bases. The CDR3, as DNA: TGTGCCTGGGACAGCTATAATTCACCCCTCCACTTT. It codes for CAWDSYNSPLHF.

This clonotype is medium-sized within its sample. V is TRBV7-9 and J is TRBJ2-1; 13 bases agree with TRBD2. Germline CDR1 and CDR2: SEHNR and FQNEAQ (reference sequence). Trimming took 4 bases from V and 5 from J; bases not matched to a gene: 11. The CDR3 has 18 residues. The CDR3 DNA sequence: TGTGCCAGCAGCTACGGGACTAGCGGGATCGGTCTTAACAATGAGCAGTTCTTC. This codes for CASSYGTSGIGLNNEQFF. Together with reference TRBV7-9 and TRBJ2-1, the CDR3 gives the full variable domain: DTGVSQNPRHKITKRGQNVTFRCDPISEHNRLYWYRQTLGQGPEFLTYFQNEAQLEKSRLLSDRFSAERPKGSFSTLEIQRTEQGDSAMYLCASSYGTSGIGLNNEQFFGPGTRLTVL.

This clonotype is medium-sized. CDR3 residues: CASTTTAPGPAFDTF. The DNA for the CDR3 is TGTGCCAGCACCACTACAGCTCCCGGCCCCGCATTCGACACCTTC. The chain links TRBV7-9 to TRBJ1-2, with D unclear. Trimming left V 7 bases short and J 12 bases short, with 27 bases between. The germline V gene encodes CDR1 SEHNR and CDR2 FQNEAQ (reference sequence). The CDR3 extends over 15 amino acids.

By sample share, this clonotype is medium-sized. The chain carries TRBV5-6 and TRBJ2-3, with D perhaps TRBD1 or TRBD2 (6 bases each). From germline, CDR1 is SGHDT and CDR2 YYEEEE. V lost 2 bases and J lost 3, with 13 bases in between. The CDR3 sequence is 15 residues long. CDR3 protein: CASSLRRGGTDTQYF. CDR3 nucleotide sequence: TGTGCCAGCAGCTTACGAAGAGGGGGGACAGATACGCAGTATTTT.